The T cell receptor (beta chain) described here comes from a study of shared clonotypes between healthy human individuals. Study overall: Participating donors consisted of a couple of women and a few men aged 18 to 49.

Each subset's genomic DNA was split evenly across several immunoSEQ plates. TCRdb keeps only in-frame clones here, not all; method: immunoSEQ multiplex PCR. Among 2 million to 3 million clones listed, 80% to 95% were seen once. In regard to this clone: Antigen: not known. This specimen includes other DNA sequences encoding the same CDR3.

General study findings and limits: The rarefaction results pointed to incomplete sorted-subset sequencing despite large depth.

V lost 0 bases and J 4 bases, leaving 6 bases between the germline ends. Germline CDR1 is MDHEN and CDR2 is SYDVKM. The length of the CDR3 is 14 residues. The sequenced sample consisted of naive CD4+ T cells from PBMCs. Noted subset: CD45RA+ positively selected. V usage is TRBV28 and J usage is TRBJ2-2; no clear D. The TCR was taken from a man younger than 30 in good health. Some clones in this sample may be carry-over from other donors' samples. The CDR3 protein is CASSLWGSTGELFF. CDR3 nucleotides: TGTGCCAGCAGTTTATGGGGCAGCACCGGGGAGCTGTTTTTT.